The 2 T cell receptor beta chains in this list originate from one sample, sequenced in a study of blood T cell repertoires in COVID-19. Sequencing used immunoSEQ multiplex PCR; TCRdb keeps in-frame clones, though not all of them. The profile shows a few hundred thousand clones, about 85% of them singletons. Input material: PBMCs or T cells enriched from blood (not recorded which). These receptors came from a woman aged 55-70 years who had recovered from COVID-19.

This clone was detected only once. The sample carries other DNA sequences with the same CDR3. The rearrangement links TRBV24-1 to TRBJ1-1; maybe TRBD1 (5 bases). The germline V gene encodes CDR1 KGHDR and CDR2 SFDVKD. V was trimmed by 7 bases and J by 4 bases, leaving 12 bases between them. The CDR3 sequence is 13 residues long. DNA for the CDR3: TGTGCCACCAGCCGGCAGGGCGGCACTGAAGCTTTCTTT. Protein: CATSRQGGTEAFF.

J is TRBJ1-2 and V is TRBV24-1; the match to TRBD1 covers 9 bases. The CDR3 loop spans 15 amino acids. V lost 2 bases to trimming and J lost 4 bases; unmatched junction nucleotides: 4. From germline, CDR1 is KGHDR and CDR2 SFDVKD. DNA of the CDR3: TGTGCCACCAGTGATTCCGGGACAGGGTTCTATGGCTACACCTTC. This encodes CATSDSGTGFYGYTF.